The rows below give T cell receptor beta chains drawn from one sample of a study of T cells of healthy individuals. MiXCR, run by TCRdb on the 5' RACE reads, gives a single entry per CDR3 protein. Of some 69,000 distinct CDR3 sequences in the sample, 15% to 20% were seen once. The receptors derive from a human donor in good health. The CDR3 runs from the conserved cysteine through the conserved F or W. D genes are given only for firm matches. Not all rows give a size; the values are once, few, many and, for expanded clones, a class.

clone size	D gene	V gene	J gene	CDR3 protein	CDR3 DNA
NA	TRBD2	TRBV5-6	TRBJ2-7	CASSLSGGSEQYF	TGTGCCAGCAGCTTGTCGGGGGGGTCCGAGCAGTACTTC
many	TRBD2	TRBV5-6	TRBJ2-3	CASSSQSGRVTQYF	TGTGCCAGCAGCTCACAAAGCGGGAGGGTGACGCAGTATTTT
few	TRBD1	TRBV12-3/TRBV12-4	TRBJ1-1	CASSLRTGVGTEAFF	TGTGCCAGCAGTTTGAGGACAGGGGTAGGCACTGAAGCTTTCTTT
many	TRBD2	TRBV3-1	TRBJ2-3	CASSQGLLAGTRADTQYF	TGTGCCAGCAGCCAAGGCCTACTGGCCGGGACTAGAGCAGATACGCAGTATTTT
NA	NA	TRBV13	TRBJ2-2	CASSFGGRGSTGELFF	TGTGCCAGCAGCTTTGGGGGAAGGGGAAGCACCGGGGAGCTGTTTTTT
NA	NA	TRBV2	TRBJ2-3	CASSVRLGLTDTQYF	TGTGCCAGCAGTGTTCGTCTAGGGTTGACAGATACGCAGTATTTT
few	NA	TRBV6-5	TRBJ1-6	CASSYSTGGHSPLHF	TGTGCCAGCAGTTACTCGACCGGGGGTCATTCACCCCTCCACTTT
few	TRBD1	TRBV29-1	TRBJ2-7	CSVDFLQGASYEQYF	TGCAGCGTTGATTTCCTGCAGGGGGCTTCCTACGAGCAGTACTTC
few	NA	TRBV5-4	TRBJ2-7	CASSSWTGTYEQYF	TGTGCCAGCAGCTCCTGGACTGGCACCTACGAGCAGTACTTC
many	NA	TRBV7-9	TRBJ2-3	CASSPTNRADTQYF	TGTGCCAGCAGCCCCACTAACAGGGCAGATACGCAGTATTTT
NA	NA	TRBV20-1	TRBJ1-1	CSAGRTGRPQTEAFF	TGCAGTGCTGGTAGAACAGGTAGACCGCAAACTGAAGCTTTCTTT
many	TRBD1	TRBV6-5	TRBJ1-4	CASSYSLTGLNEKLFF	TGTGCCAGCAGTTACTCCCTGACAGGGTTGAATGAAAAACTGTTTTTT
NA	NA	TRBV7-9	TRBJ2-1	CASSPNLGGNEQFF	TGTGCCAGCAGCCCAAATTTGGGGGGCAATGAGCAGTTCTTC
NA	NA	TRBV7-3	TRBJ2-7	CASSSTGGGEQYF	TGTGCCAGCAGCTCAACAGGGGGGGGCGAGCAGTACTTC
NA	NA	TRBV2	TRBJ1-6	CASSRWEGEGSPLHF	TGTGCCAGCAGCCGATGGGAGGGGGAAGGTTCACCCCTCCACTTT
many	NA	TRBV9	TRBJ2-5	CASSLTPQETQYF	TGTGCCAGCAGCTTGACCCCTCAAGAGACCCAGTACTTC
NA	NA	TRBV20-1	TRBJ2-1	CSAFPARGVVEQFF	TGCAGTGCTTTCCCTGCGCGAGGGGTCGTAGAGCAGTTCTTC
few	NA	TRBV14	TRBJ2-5	CASSQVRGWETQYF	TGTGCCAGCAGCCAAGTTCGCGGGTGGGAGACCCAGTACTTC
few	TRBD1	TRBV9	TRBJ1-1	CASSVAPSGGQGEAFF	TGTGCCAGCAGCGTTGCCCCGTCAGGGGGCCAAGGTGAAGCTTTCTTT
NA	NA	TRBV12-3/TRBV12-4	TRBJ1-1	CASSLDGPNTEAFF	TGTGCCAGCAGTTTAGACGGGCCGAACACTGAAGCTTTCTTT
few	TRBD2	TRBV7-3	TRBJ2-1	CASSQLAFNEQFF	TGTGCCAGCAGCCAACTAGCGTTCAATGAGCAGTTCTTC
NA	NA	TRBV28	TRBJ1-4	CASRRVLGELFF	TGTGCCAGCAGAAGGGTACTCGGTGAACTGTTTTTT